The rows below give T cell receptor beta chains drawn from one sample of a study of blood T cell repertoires in COVID-19. Measured with immunoSEQ multiplex PCR; TCRdb has only the in-frame clones, and not every one. The sample records roughly 250,000 clones, 70% to 90% being singletons. The sample taken for sequencing was PBMCs or T cells enriched from blood (not recorded which). Every receptor here comes from a woman aged 50 to 60 who had recovered from COVID-19. Each CDR3 is given without its conserved first and last residue.

V gene	J gene	CDR3 length	CDR3 protein
TRBV28	TRBJ1-1	12	ASSLKDRGTEAF
TRBV7-9	TRBJ1-1	12	ASTALWQGTEAF
TRBV29-1	TRBJ2-3	11	SVEKGGTDTQY
TRBV4-2	TRBJ1-1	13	ASSQAQTGGTEAF
TRBV9	TRBJ2-7	14	ASSPQETGYGYEQY
TRBV13	TRBJ2-7	10	ASSIYLYEQY
TRBV29-1	TRBJ2-5	12	SVRISGGGETQY
TRBV6-5	TRBJ2-7	12	ASSSWDRGYEQY
TRBV28	TRBJ1-5	13	ASSFLGGFGQPQH
TRBV27	TRBJ2-1	14	ASSLSLLSVYNEQF
TRBV6-1	TRBJ1-5	15	ASSATQGGSNNQPQH
TRBV2	TRBJ1-1	13	ASSRSRQGGTEAF
TRBV29-1	TRBJ2-5	11	SVRQGARETQY
TRBV6-5	TRBJ2-3	13	ASSYSKGGADTQY
TRBV27	TRBJ2-7	13	ASSRLGGGAYEQY
TRBV27	TRBJ2-7	10	ATRDRGYEQY
TRBV4-1	TRBJ2-7	13	ASSPGTSADYEQY
TRBV5-1	TRBJ1-3	11	ASSLASGNTIY
TRBV4-1	TRBJ1-2	12	ASSQTRDSYGYT
TRBV9	TRBJ2-2	13	ASSQRDRGTGELF
TRBV2	TRBJ2-1	12	ASSEAGTSGRKF
TRBV4-1	TRBJ2-2	15	ASSQGPDISNTGELF
TRBV3-1/TRBV3-2	TRBJ1-2	14	ASSQKGGATGYGYT
TRBV28	TRBJ2-3	15	ASRGLAGERPTDTQY
TRBV5-1	TRBJ2-7	12	ASSSGQGANEQY
TRBV6-5	TRBJ1-4	14	ASSYSRGGGAEKLF
TRBV5-4	TRBJ1-1	12	ASSSPGSDTEAF